This T cell receptor (beta chain) was identified in a study of graft-versus-host responses after intestinal transplantation. The overall study: Anti-thymocyte globulin served as induction for all recipients, who then took tacrolimus and steroids for about three years.

Profiled with immunoSEQ multiplex PCR; TCRdb holds only in-frame clones, not every one. Of more than 65,000 clones listed, approximately 80% are singletons. The study, taken as a whole, reports: Allograft clonal ratios (graft-versus-host to host-versus-graft) were high in patients who had graft-donor T cell macrochimerism.

CDR3 length equals 13 residues. The V end lost 3 bases, the J end lost 5 bases, and 13 bases lay between the germline ends. Germline assignment: CDR1 SQVTM and CDR2 ANQGSEA. Worth noting for this clone: The antigen is undetermined. Additional DNA sequences in this sample encode the identical CDR3.

The receptor was derived from a human donor who was the organ donor for an intestinal transplant. This specimen consisted of unstimulated CD4+ T cells sorted from spleen or lymph node cells, obtained before transplant. V gene TRBV29-1 combines with J gene TRBJ2-5; tentatively, D is TRBD1 (7 bases). CDR3 nucleotides: TGCAGCGTTGAGGGCAGGGGGAGGGAGACCCAGTACTTC. This encodes CSVEGRGRETQYF.